Below are 27 T cell receptor beta chains sequenced from a single sample in a study of read filtering for tumor transcriptome and immune sequencing (dated by TCRdb to the early 2020s). The instrument was an Illumina HiSeq 4000. The Immunoverse kit was used to build TCR libraries from roughly 370 ng RNA, with molecular barcoded adaptors covering alpha/delta and beta/gamma chains. In-frame beta chains were kept once TCRdb had trimmed the public reads at Q25 with fastp and called clones with MiXCR. Rows with one shared CDR3 protein collapse into an entry with the most common genes and DNA. This sample is represented by 90,000 to 95,000 distinct CDR3 sequences; roughly a fifth of them were singletons. Of the sample, 11% falls within the top ten clones. Sequencing was done on a sample of a population of CD138-negative cells sorted from bone marrow. The sample's cell subset or site label, decoded: bone marrow mononuclear cells depleted of CD138+ plasma/myeloma cells by negative magnetic selection. Receptors were obtained from a donor over 35 with multiple myeloma.

The chain is built from TRBV6-4 and TRBJ1-4, with D possibly matching TRBD1 (5 bases). The germline gives CDR1 MRHNA, CDR2 SNTAGT. The CDR3 is 15 residues long. V was shortened by 4 bases and J by 6 bases, with 15 bases between the two germline ends. The CDR3 bases are TGTGCCAGCAGTGGTCCGCCAGGGTTGCATGAAAAACTGTTTTTT. Its protein product is CASSGPPGLHEKLFF.

This clonotype was counted only a few times. The chain employs TRBV18 and TRBJ1-5; no reliable D call. Trimming shortened V by 2 bases and J by 0 bases, and 2 bases separated the two germline ends. Looked up from germline, CDR1 is KGHSH and CDR2 is LQKENI. The CDR3 has 13 residues. The CDR3 spells CASSPGSNQPQHF. For the CDR3, the DNA is TGTGCCAGCTCACCAGGTAGCAATCAGCCCCAGCATTTT.

This clonotype came up many times. The chain employs TRBV19 and TRBJ2-7, with D hard to call. The CDR3 sequence is 13 residues long. The germline gives CDR1 LNHDA, CDR2 SQIVND (reference sequence). V was pared by 3 bases and J by 2 bases, with 8 bases between. Here the CDR3 reads CASSIWGTYEQYF. The DNA of the CDR3 is TGTGCCAGTAGTATTTGGGGAACCTACGAGCAGTACTTC. The whole variable domain, remainder taken from reference TRBV19 and TRBJ2-7, is DGGITQSPKYLFRKEGQNVTLSCEQNLNHDAMYWYRQDPGQGLRLIYYSQIVNDFQKGDIAEGYSVSREKKESFPLTVTSAQKNPTAFYLCASSIWGTYEQYFGPGTRLTVT.

This clonotype was recorded at least ten times. The rearrangement links TRBV2 to TRBJ1-5; D perhaps matches TRBD1 (5 bases). This CDR3 spans 12 amino acids. CDR1 is SNHLY, CDR2 FYNNEI, per germline. The V and J ends lost 8 bases and 6 bases respectively, with 11 bases between them. CDR3 residues: CASSGDGQPQHF. The CDR3 region has the DNA TGTGCCAGCTCCGGGGACGGTCAGCCCCAGCATTTT.

In this sample, this clonotype turned up many times. The chain carries TRBV28 and TRBJ1-1; possibly TRBD1 for D (6 bases). The CDR3 is made up of 14 amino acids. Between the trimmed V and J ends, which lost 5 bases and 4 bases, there was a span of 14 bases. Germline V lookup: CDR1 MDHEN, CDR2 SYDVKM. DNA for the CDR3: TGTGCCAGCAGTAGAGATAGGGGGAGCACTGAAGCTTTCTTT. As protein: CASSRDRGSTEAFF.

Remarks on this clonotype: A much larger clone differs by one base, so this may be a read error. V gene TRBV2 combines with J gene TRBJ1-1; TRBD1 is a possible D gene (5 bases). The CDR3 contains 13 residues. Germline CDR1 and CDR2: SNHLY and FYNNEI. The DNA for the CDR3 is TGTGCCAGCAGGAGGGACGGGAACACTGAAGCTTCCTTT. Translation: CASRRDGNTEASF.

At least ten counts were recorded for this clonotype. This chain connects TRBV6-5 to TRBJ1-2; no firm D call. This CDR3 is 13 amino acids long. Between the trimmed V and J ends, which lost 6 bases and 3 bases, there was a span of 11 bases. In germline, CDR1 is MNHEY, CDR2 SVGAGI. The CDR3 spells CASSPGGYYGYTF. In nucleotides, the CDR3 is TGTGCCAGCAGCCCCGGCGGATACTATGGCTACACCTTC.

This chain connects TRBV4-1 to TRBJ2-3; D may be TRBD2 (6 bases). Germline CDR1 reads MGHRA; CDR2 reads YSYEKL. The CDR3 is 15 residues long. Trimming cost V 0 bases and J 3 bases, with 10 bases left between them. The DNA for the CDR3 is TGCGCCAGCAGCCAAGAGCGGGGTTTTACAGATACGCAGTATTTT. Translated, it gives CASSQERGFTDTQYF.

Comment on this clonotype: A single base separates this from a much larger clone, so it may be a read error. The genes are TRBV20-1 and TRBJ1-1, with unresolved D. The V gene's germline CDR1 is DFQATT and CDR2 SNEGSKA (reference sequence). CDR3 length equals 14 residues. The CDR3 sequence is CGARFPPIATEAFF. As DNA, the CDR3 is TGCGGTGCTAGATTCCCCCCCATAGCGACTGAAGCTTTCTTT.

This clonotype was detected ten times or more. The chain uses TRBV7-6 and TRBJ2-5; D unresolved. Deletions cut 10 bases from V and 1 base from J, with 10 bases between. Germline CDR1 is SGHVS and CDR2 is FNYEAQ. The CDR3 runs 12 residues. The CDR3 here is CAKKIVQETQYF. CDR3 in DNA: TGTGCCAAAAAGATAGTCCAAGAGACCCAGTACTTC.

For this clonotype: A far larger clone differs by one base, so this is likely a read error. The chain uses TRBV7-2 and TRBJ2-1, with a weak D call TRBD1 (6 bases). This CDR3 is built from 16 residues. Germline CDR1 and CDR2: SGHTA and FQGNSA. The CDR3 protein is CASSLASRGPYDEQFF. The CDR3 DNA reads TGTGCCAGCAGCTTAGCGAGCAGGGGCCCCTACGATGAGCAGTTCTTC.

This clonotype has a count of ten or more. This sequence joins TRBV5-6 and TRBJ1-5; no clear D gene. The CDR3 contains 12 residues. The ends were cut back, 3 bases at V and 4 bases at J, with 5 bases in the middle. Per the germline V gene, CDR1 is SGHDT and CDR2 is YYEEEE. The CDR3 loop is CASSWGNQPQHF. CDR3 sequence (DNA): TGTGCCAGCAGCTGGGGAAATCAGCCCCAGCATTTT.

This clonotype was picked up many times. This rearrangement joins TRBV11-2 to TRBJ1-1, with D possibly matching TRBD1 (5 bases). Trimming cost V 5 bases and J 4 bases, with 8 bases left between them. CDR3 size: 12 residues. CDR1 and CDR2 (germline): SGHAT, FQNNGV. The CDR3 protein is CASSRGGTEAFF. Here the CDR3 DNA reads TGTGCCAGCAGCAGGGGCGGCACTGAAGCTTTCTTT.

This chain uses TRBV24-1 with TRBJ2-3; TRBD1 or TRBD2 may be the D gene (5 bases each). The CDR3 has 15 residues. Trimming cost V 4 bases and J 5 bases, with 15 bases left between them. The germline V gene has CDR1 KGHDR and CDR2 SFDVKD. The CDR3: CATSDPGPGGDTQYF. The CDR3 coding sequence is TGTGCCACCAGTGACCCGGGACCGGGCGGAGATACGCAGTATTTT.

This clonotype was counted ten times or more. The genes are TRBV28 and TRBJ1-4; D is possibly TRBD1 (5 bases). Germline lookup yields CDR1 MDHEN and CDR2 SYDVKM. Trimming stripped 11 bases from V and 8 bases from J, with 9 bases between. The CDR3 length is 10 residues. CDR3 nucleotide sequence: TGTGCCTCAAAGGGGGAAAAACTGTTTTTT. Its protein product is CASKGEKLFF.

The table lists this clonotype with many counts. This chain connects TRBV10-1 to TRBJ2-7; D gene uncertain. CDR1 and CDR2 from the germline V gene are WNHNN and SYGVQD (reference sequence). CDR3 size: 13 residues. V lost 3 bases and J 6 bases, leaving 12 bases between the germline ends. This CDR3 reads CASSEDSYGEQYF. In nucleotides, the CDR3 is TGCGCCAGCAGTGAAGATAGTTACGGCGAGCAGTACTTC.

This clonotype was seen ten or more times. The J gene is TRBJ1-4, the V gene TRBV29-1; TRBD1 matches 7 bases. V shed 3 bases, J shed 6 bases, and the junction held 1 base outside the gene matches. Germline CDR1 reads SQVTM; CDR2 reads ANQGSEA. The CDR3 length is 12 residues. The DNA of the CDR3 is TGCAGCGTTGATCAGGGGGATGAAAAACTGTTTTTT. This translates into CSVDQGDEKLFF.

A remark on this clonotype: It may be a read error: a sequence one base away is much more abundant. The gene calls are TRBV5-5 and TRBJ2-1; either TRBD1 or TRBD2 may supply D (5 bases each). The CDR3 loop spans 16 amino acids. CDR1 is SGHKS, CDR2 YYEKEE, per germline (reference sequence). The CDR3 DNA is TGTGCCAGCGGCTTGGGGGTGGGGCTAGTAGGCTATGAGCAGTTCTTC. This gives the protein CASGLGVGLVGYEQFF.

This clonotype has more than one count but fewer than ten. The chain combines TRBV5-4 with TRBJ2-5, with a tentative D call TRBD1 (5 bases). This CDR3 has 14 residues. Germline V CDR1 and CDR2: SGHNT, YYREEE (reference sequence). Trimming took off 4 bases at V and 2 bases at J, with 12 bases between the two ends. The DNA for the CDR3 is TGTGCCAGCAGCCCACCAGGGTTACAAGAGACCCAGTACTTC. This gives the protein CASSPPGLQETQYF.

On this clonotype itself: A much larger clone differs from this one at a single base, so this may be a read error. The chain employs TRBV11-2 and TRBJ2-7; no firm D call. The CDR3 contains 12 residues. Germline CDR1 and CDR2: SGHAT and FQNNGV. The CDR3 loop is CASSLPTYEQSF. CDR3 DNA: TGTGCCAGCAGCCTTCCGACCTACGAGCAGTCCTTC.

This clonotype occurred many times. V and J are TRBV29-1 and TRBJ1-4; 7 bases match TRBD1. The CDR3 spans 13 residues. V shed 5 bases, J shed 7 bases, and the junction held 7 bases outside the gene matches. In germline, CDR1 is SQVTM, CDR2 ANQGSEA. The CDR3 DNA sequence: TGCAGCGTTCAACTGACAGGGTTTGAAAAACTGTTTTTT. It specifies CSVQLTGFEKLFF.

Points on this clonotype: This may arise from a read error, as a much more abundant clone is one base away. The chain carries TRBV5-1 and TRBJ1-1; D is unclear. V dropped 4 bases and J dropped 8 bases, with 12 bases sitting between them. The CDR3 length is 12 residues. The germline V gene encodes CDR1 SGHRS and CDR2 YFSETQ. The CDR3 protein is CASSRGFSEAFF. CDR3 DNA: TGCGCCAGCAGCCGAGGGTTTTCGGAAGCTTTCTTT.

The chain carries TRBV11-2 and TRBJ2-5; unclear D gene. V lost 2 bases to trimming and J lost 3 bases, with 7 bases between them. CDR3 length: 13 residues. Germline V CDR1 and CDR2: SGHAT, FQNNGV. The CDR3 sequence is CASSLTLKETQYF. In nucleotides, the CDR3 is TGTGCCAGCAGCTTAACACTTAAAGAGACCCAGTACTTC. Variable domain in full (rest from reference TRBV11-2 and TRBJ2-5): EAGVAQSPRYKIIEKRQSVAFWCNPISGHATLYWYQQILGQGPKLLIQFQNNGVVDDSQLPKDRFSAERLKGVDSTLKIQPAKLEDSAVYLCASSLTLKETQYFGPGTRLLVL.

On this clonotype itself: This may come from a read error, since a much larger clone is one base off. The rearrangement links TRBV28 to TRBJ2-5; the D gene is possibly TRBD2 (6 bases). From germline, CDR1 is MDHEN and CDR2 SYDVKM. The CDR3 spans 11 residues. The V and J ends lost 4 bases and 9 bases respectively, with 9 bases between them. CDR3 protein: CASSWGEAQYF. CDR3 coding DNA: TGTGCCAGCAGTTGGGGGGAGGCCCAGTACTTC.

Ten or more counts support this clonotype. The V and J genes are TRBV20-1 and TRBJ1-5, with TRBD1 identical over 9 bases. V dropped 2 bases and J dropped 7; count of bases not matched to a gene: 6. This CDR3 contains 14 residues. The germline V gene encodes CDR1 DFQATT and CDR2 SNEGSKA (reference sequence). The CDR3, as DNA: TGCAGTGCTAGACACGGGACAGGGAGACAGCCCCAGCATTTT. Its protein is CSARHGTGRQPQHF.

The V gene is TRBV4-2, the J gene TRBJ1-1, with D hard to call. Trimming removed 5 bases from V and 0 bases from J, with 13 bases in between. The germline V gene has CDR1 LGHNA and CDR2 YNFKEQ. The CDR3 covers 15 residues. CDR3 bases: TGTGCCAGCAGCAAGGGCCAGCTCATGAACACTGAAGCTTTCTTT. Its protein is CASSKGQLMNTEAFF.

This clonotype was seen ten or more times. The gene calls are TRBV7-9 and TRBJ2-1; the D gene is possibly TRBD1 (5 bases). Per germline, CDR1 SEHNR and CDR2 FQNEAQ (reference sequence). V was trimmed by 2 bases and J by 14 bases, leaving 16 bases between them. CDR3 length: 13 amino acids. In DNA, the CDR3 is TGTGCCAGCAGCTTACTGGGGCATCCTAAGGAGTTCTTC. Protein product: CASSLLGHPKEFF. Variable domain in full (rest from reference TRBV7-9 and TRBJ2-1): DTGVSQNPRHKITKRGQNVTFRCDPISEHNRLYWYRQTLGQGPEFLTYFQNEAQLEKSRLLSDRFSAERPKGSFSTLEIQRTEQGDSAMYLCASSLLGHPKEFFGPGTRLTVL.